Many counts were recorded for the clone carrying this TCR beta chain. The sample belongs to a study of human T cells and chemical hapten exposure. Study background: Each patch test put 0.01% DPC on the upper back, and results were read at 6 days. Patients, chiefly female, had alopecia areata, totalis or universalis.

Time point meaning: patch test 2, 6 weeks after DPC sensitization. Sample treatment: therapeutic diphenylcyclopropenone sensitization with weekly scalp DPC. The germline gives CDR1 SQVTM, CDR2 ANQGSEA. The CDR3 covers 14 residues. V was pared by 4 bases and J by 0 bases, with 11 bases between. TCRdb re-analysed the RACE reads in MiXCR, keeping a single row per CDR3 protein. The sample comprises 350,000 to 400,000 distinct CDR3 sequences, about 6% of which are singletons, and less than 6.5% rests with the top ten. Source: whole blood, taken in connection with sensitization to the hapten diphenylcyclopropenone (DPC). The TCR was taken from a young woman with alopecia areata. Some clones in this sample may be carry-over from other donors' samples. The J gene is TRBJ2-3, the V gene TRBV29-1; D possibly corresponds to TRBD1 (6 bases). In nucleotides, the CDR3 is TGCAGCGTTGGTCAGGGGTCCAGCACAGATACGCAGTATTTT. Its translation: CSVGQGSSTDTQYF.